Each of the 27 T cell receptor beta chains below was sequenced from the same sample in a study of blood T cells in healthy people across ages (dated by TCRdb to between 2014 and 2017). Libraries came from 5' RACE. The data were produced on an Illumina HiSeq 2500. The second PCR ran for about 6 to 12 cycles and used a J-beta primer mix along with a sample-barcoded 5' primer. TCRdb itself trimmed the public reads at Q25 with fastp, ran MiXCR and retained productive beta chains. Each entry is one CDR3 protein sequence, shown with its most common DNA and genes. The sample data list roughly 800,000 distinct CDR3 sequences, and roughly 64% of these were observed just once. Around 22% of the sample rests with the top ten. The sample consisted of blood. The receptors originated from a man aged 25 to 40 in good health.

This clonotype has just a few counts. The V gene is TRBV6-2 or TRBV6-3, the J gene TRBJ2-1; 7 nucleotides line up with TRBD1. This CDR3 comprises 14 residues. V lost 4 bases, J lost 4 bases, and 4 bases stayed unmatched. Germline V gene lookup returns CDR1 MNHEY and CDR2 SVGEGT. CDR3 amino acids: CASSSKGQYNEQFF. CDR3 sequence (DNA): TGTGCCAGCAGTTCCAAGGGACAGTACAATGAGCAGTTCTTC.

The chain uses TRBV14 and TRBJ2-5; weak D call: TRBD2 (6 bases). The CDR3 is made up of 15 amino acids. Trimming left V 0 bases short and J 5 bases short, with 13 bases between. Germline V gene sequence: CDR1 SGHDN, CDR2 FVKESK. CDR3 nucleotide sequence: TGTGCCAGCAGCCAAGACGGGGGAAGAATGGAGACCCAGTACTTC. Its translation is CASSQDGGRMETQYF.

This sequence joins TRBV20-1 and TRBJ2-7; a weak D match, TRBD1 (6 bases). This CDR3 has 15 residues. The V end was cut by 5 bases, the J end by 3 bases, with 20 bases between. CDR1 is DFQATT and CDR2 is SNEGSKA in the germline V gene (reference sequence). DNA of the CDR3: TGCAGTGCTCCCCGCCCGGACAGTGGGGGCTACGAGCAGTACTTC. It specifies CSAPRPDSGGYEQYF.

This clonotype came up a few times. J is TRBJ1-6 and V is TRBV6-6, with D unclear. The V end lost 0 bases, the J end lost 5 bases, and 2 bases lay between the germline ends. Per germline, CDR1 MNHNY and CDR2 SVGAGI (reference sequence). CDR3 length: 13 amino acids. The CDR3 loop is CASSYSNNSPLHF. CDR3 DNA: TGTGCCAGCAGTTACTCGAATAATTCACCCCTCCACTTT.

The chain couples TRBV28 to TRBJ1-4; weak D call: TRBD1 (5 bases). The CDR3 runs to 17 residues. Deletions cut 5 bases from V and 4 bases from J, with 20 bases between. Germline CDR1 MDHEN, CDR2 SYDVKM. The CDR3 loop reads CASSHSRTSRGNEKLFF. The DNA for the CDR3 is TGTGCCAGCAGTCACTCTCGGACATCTCGGGGTAATGAAAAACTGTTTTTT.

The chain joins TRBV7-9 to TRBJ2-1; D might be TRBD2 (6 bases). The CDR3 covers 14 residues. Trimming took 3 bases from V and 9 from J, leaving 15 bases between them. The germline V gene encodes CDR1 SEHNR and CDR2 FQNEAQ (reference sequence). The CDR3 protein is CASSFGLVGGEQFF. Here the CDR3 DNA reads TGTGCCAGCAGCTTCGGCCTCGTGGGAGGTGAGCAGTTCTTC. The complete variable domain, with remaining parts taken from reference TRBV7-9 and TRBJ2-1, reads DTGVSQNPRHKITKRGQNVTFRCDPISEHNRLYWYRQTLGQGPEFLTYFQNEAQLEKSRLLSDRFSAERPKGSFSTLEIQRTEQGDSAMYLCASSFGLVGGEQFFGPGTRLTVL.

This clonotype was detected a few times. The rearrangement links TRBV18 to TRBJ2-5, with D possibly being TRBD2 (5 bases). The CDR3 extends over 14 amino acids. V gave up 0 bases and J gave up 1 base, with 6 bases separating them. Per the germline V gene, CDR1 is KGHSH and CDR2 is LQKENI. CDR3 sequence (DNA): TGTGCCAGCTCACCACCCGGGGTCCAAGAGACCCAGTACTTC. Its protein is CASSPPGVQETQYF. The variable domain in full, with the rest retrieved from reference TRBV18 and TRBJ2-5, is NAGVMQNPRHLVRRRGQEARLRCSPMKGHSHVYWYRQLPEEGLKFMVYLQKENIIDESGMPKERFSAEFPKEGPSILRIQQVVRGDSAAYFCASSPPGVQETQYFGPGTRLLVL.

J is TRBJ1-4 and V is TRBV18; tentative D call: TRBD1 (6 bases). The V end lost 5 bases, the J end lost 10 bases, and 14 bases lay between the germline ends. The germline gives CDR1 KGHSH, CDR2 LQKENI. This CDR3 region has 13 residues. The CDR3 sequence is CASSSTGEGKLFF. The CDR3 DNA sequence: TGTGCCAGCTCATCGACAGGAGAGGGAAAACTGTTTTTT.

The chain's CDR3 is CSVEGRVKTYEQYF. The CDR3 nucleotides read TGCAGCGTTGAAGGTAGGGTAAAAACCTACGAGCAGTACTTC. The rearrangement links TRBV29-1 to TRBJ2-7; unclear D gene. The CDR3 covers 14 residues. Germline CDR1 is SQVTM and CDR2 is ANQGSEA. Trimming pared 1 base from V and 2 bases from J, leaving 12 bases between.

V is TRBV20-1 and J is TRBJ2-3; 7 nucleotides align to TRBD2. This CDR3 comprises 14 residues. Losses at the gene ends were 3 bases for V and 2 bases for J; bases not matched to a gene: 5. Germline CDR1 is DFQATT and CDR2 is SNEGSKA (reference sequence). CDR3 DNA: TGCAGTGCTAGTCCTAGCGGCCTCACAGATACGCAGTATTTT. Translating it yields CSASPSGLTDTQYF.

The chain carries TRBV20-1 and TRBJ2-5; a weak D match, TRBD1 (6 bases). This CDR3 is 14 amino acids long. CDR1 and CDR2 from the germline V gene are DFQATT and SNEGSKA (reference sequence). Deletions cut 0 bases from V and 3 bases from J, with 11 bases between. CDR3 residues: CSARDAAGEETQYF. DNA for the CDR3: TGCAGTGCTAGAGATGCGGCAGGGGAAGAGACCCAGTACTTC.

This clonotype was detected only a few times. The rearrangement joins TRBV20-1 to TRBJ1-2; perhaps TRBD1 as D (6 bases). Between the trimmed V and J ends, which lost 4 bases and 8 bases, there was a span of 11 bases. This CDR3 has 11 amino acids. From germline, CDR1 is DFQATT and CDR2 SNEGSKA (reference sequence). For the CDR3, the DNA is TGCAGTGCTACAGGGGACCTCGGCTACACCTTC. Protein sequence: CSATGDLGYTF.

Here the CDR3 DNA reads TGTGCCAGCAGCGTCCGGGACAGCTCCTACAATGAGCAGTTCTTC. It yields the protein CASSVRDSSYNEQFF. This chain joins TRBV9 and TRBJ2-1; 7 positions match TRBD1. Germline V gene lookup returns CDR1 SGDLS and CDR2 YYNGEE. The CDR3 sequence is 15 residues long. Unmatched junction bases numbered 2, after V lost 2 bases and J lost 0 bases.

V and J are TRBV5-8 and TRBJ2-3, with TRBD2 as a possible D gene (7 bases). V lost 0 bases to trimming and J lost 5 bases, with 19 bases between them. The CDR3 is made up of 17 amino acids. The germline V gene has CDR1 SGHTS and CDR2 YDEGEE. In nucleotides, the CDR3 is TGTGCCAGCAGCTTGGTCGTCGGCGGGGGCCCCGGAGATACGCAGTATTTT. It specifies CASSLVVGGGPGDTQYF.

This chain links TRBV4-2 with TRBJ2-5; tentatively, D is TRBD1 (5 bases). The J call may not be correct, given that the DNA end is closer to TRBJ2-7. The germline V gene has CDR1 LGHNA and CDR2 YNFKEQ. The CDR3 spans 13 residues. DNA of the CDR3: TGTGCCAGCAGCCAAGGGGGCAGGGACGAGCAGTACTTC. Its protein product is CASSQGGRDEQYF.

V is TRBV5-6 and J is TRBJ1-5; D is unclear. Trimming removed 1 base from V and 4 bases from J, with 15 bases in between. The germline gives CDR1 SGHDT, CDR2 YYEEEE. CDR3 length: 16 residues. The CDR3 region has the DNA TGTGCCAGCAGCTTGTTGACTCCTGAGCCTAATCAGCCCCAGCATTTT. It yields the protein CASSLLTPEPNQPQHF.

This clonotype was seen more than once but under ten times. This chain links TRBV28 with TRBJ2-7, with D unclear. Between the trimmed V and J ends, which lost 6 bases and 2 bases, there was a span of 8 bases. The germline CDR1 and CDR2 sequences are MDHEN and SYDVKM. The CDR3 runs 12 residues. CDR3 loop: CASSRRTYEQYF. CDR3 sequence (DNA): TGTGCCAGCAGCCGGCGGACCTACGAGCAGTACTTC.

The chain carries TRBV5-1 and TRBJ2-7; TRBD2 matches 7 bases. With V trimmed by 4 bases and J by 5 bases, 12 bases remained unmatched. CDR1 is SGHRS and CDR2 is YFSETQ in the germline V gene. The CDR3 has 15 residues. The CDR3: CASSTPIWGGDEQYF. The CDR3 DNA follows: TGCGCCAGCAGCACTCCGATATGGGGAGGGGACGAGCAGTACTTC.

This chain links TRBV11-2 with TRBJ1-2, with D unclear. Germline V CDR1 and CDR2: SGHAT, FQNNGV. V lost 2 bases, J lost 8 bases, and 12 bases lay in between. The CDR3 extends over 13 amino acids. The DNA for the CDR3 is TGTGCCAGCAGCTTAAGGAGCAGACGCGGCTACACCTTC. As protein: CASSLRSRRGYTF. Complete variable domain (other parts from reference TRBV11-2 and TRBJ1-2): EAGVAQSPRYKIIEKRQSVAFWCNPISGHATLYWYQQILGQGPKLLIQFQNNGVVDDSQLPKDRFSAERLKGVDSTLKIQPAKLEDSAVYLCASSLRSRRGYTFGSGTRLTVV.

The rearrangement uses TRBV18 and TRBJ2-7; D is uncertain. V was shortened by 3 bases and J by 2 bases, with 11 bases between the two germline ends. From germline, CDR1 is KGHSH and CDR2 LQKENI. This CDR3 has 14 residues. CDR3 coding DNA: TGTGCCAGCTCACCCCTCGGGCGGCCCTACGAGCAGTACTTC. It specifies CASSPLGRPYEQYF. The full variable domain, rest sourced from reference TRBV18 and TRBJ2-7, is NAGVMQNPRHLVRRRGQEARLRCSPMKGHSHVYWYRQLPEEGLKFMVYLQKENIIDESGMPKERFSAEFPKEGPSILRIQQVVRGDSAAYFCASSPLGRPYEQYFGPGTRLTVT.

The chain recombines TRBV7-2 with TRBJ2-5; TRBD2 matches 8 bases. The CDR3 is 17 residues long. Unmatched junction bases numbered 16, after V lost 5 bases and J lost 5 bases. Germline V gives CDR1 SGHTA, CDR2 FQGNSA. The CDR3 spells CASSLNPRGGAGETQYF. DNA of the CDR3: TGTGCCAGCAGCCTCAACCCTCGGGGGGGCGCGGGGGAGACCCAGTACTTC.

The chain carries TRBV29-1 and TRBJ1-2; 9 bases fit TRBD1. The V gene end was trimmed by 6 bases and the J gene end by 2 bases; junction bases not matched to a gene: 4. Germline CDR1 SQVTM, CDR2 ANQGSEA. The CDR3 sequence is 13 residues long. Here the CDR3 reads CSVPGQGNYGYTF. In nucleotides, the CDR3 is TGCAGCGTCCCGGGACAGGGCAACTATGGCTACACCTTC.

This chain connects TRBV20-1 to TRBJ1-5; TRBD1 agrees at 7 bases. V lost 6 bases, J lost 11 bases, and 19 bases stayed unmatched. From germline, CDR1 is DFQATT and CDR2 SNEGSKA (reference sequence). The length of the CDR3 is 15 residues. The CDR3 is CSATDRVGTRQSQHF. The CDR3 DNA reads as TGCAGTGCAACCGACAGGGTAGGAACTAGGCAGTCCCAGCATTTT.

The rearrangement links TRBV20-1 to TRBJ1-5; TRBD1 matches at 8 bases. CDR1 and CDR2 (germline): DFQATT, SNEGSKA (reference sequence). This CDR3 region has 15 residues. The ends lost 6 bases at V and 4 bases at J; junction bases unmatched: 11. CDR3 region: CSALEPTGANQPQHF. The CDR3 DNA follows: TGCAGTGCGCTCGAACCGACAGGGGCAAATCAGCCCCAGCATTTT.

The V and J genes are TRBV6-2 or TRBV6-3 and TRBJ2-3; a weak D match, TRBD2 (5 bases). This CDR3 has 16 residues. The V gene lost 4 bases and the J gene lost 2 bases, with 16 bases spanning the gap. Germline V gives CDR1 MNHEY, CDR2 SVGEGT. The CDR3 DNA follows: TGTGCCAGCAGTTCGACGAGCGGTTCCCTCACAGATACGCAGTATTTT. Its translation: CASSSTSGSLTDTQYF.

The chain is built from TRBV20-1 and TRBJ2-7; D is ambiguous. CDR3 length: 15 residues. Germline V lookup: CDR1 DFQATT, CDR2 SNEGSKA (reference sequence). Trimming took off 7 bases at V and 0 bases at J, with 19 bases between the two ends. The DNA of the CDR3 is TGCAGTGGGGCTCGTTGGGCCTCGAGCTCCTACGAGCAGTACTTC. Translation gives CSGARWASSSYEQYF.

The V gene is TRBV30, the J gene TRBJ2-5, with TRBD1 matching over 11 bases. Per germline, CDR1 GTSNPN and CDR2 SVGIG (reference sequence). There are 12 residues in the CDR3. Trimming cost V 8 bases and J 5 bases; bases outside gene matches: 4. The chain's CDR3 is CAGQGARETQYF. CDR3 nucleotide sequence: TGTGCCGGACAGGGGGCGAGGGAGACCCAGTACTTC.